This T cell receptor beta chain was retrieved from a study of a mutant IDH1 vaccine in newly diagnosed glioma. Broader study findings: Whatever changes occurred in top peripheral T cell clonotypes seemed unrelated to pseudoprogression.

Indicated time point: week 35, safety follow-up. Mutant IDH1 20-mer peptide, at 300 ug, made up each vaccine dose, with topical imiquimod. Patients had eight vaccinations, in weeks 1, 3, 5, 7, 11, 15, 19 and 23. Donors' newly diagnosed IDH1-mutant WHO grade 3 or 4 astrocytomas lacked nuclear ATRX. Comment on this clone: Its antigen is unknown.

V was trimmed by 3 bases and J by 4 bases, leaving 15 bases between them. Germline CDR1 is SGHTA and CDR2 is FQGNSA. The CDR3 length is 15 residues. Data came from immunoSEQ multiplex PCR; TCRdb stores just in-frame clones and leaves some out. Of about 42,000 clones in the sample, about 80% were seen once. This TCR derives from a woman in her 50s with glioma. Material: PBMCs, obtained from a glioma patient whose treatment included an IDH1 peptide vaccine. The chain carries TRBV7-2 and TRBJ1-1; D not resolved. The CDR3 DNA sequence: TGTGCCAGCAGCTTGACAAAGGGAGGTTCCACTGAAGCTTTCTTT. Its protein is CASSLTKGGSTEAFF.